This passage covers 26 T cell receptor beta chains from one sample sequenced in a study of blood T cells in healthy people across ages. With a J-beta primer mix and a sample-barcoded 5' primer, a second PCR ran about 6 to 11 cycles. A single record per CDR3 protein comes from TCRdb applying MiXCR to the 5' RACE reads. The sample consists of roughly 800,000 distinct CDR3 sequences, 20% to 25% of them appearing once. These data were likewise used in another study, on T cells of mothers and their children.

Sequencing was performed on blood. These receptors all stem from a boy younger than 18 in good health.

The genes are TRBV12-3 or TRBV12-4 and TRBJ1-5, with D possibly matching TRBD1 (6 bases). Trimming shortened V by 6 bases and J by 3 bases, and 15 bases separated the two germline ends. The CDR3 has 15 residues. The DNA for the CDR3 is TGTGCCAGCAGCGTGACCCCAGGGGACAATCAGCCCCAGCATTTT. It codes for CASSVTPGDNQPQHF.

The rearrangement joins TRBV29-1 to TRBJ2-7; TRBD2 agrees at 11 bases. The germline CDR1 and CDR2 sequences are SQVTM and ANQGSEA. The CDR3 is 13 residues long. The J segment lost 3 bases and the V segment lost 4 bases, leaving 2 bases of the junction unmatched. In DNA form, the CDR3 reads TGCAGCGTTGTCCTAGCGGGAGGCTACGAGCAGTACTTC. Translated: CSVVLAGGYEQYF.

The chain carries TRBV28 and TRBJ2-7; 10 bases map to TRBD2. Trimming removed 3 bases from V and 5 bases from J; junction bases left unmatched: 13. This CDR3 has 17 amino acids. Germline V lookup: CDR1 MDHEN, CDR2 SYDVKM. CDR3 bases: TGTGCCAGCAGTTTCGGCATTGGGCTAGCGGGAGCCCACGAGCAGTACTTC. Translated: CASSFGIGLAGAHEQYF.

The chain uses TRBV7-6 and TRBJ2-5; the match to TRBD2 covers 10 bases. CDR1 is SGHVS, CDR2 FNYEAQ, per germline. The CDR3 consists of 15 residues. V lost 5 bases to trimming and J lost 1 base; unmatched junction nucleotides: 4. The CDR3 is CASSVQRGGQETQYF. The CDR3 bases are TGTGCCAGCAGCGTACAGCGGGGGGGCCAAGAGACCCAGTACTTC.

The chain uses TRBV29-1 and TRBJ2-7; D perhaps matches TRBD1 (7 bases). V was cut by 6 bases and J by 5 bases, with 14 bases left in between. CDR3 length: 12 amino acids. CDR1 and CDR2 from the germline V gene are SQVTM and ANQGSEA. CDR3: CSVNRGGNEQYF. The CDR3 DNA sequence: TGCAGCGTCAACAGGGGAGGCAACGAGCAGTACTTC.

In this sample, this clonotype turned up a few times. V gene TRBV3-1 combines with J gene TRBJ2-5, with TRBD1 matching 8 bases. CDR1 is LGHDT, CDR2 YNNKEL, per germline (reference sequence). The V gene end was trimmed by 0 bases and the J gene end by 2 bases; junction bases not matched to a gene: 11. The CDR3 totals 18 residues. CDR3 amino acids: CASSQEIVATGVQETQYF. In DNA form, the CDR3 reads TGTGCCAGCAGCCAAGAAATTGTGGCGACAGGGGTACAAGAGACCCAGTACTTC.

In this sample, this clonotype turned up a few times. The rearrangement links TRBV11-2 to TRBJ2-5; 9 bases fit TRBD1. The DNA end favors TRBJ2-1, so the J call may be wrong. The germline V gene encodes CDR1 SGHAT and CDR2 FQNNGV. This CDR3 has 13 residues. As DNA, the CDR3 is TGTGCCAGCAAGGGACAGGGTTTAGATGAGCAGTTCTTC. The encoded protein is CASKGQGLDEQFF.

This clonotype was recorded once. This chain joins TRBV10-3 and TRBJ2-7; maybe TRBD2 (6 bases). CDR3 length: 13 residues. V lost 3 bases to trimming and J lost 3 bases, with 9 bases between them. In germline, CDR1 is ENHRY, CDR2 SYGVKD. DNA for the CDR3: TGTGCCATCAGTGACGGCGGGAACTACGAGCAGTACTTC. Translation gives CAISDGGNYEQYF.

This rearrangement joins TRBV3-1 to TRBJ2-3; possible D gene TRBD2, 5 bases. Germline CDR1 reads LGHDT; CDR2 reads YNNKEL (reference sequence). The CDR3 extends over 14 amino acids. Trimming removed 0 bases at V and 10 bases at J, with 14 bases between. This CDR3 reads CASSQDYRTDAQYF. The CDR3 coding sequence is TGTGCCAGCAGCCAAGATTATAGGACTGATGCGCAGTATTTT.

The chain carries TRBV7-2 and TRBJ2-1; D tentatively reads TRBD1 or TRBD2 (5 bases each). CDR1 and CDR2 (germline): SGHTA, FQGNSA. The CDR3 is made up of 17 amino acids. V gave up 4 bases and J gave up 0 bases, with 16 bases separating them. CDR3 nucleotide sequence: TGTGCCAGCAGCTCACCCCGGGACGGCAGCTCCTACAATGAGCAGTTCTTC. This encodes CASSSPRDGSSYNEQFF.

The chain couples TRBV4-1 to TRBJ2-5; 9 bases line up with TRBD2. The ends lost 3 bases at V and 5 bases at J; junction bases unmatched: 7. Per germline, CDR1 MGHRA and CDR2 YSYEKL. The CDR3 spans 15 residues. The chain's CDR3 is CASSHVLAGEETQYF. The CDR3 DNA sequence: TGCGCCAGCAGCCACGTGTTAGCGGGAGAGGAGACCCAGTACTTC.

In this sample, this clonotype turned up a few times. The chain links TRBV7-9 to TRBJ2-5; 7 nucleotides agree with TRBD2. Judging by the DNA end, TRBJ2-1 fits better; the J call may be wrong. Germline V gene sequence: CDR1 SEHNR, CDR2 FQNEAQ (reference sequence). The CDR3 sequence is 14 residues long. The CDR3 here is CASRSSGWANEQFF. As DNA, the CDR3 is TGTGCCAGCAGATCTAGCGGCTGGGCCAATGAGCAGTTCTTC.

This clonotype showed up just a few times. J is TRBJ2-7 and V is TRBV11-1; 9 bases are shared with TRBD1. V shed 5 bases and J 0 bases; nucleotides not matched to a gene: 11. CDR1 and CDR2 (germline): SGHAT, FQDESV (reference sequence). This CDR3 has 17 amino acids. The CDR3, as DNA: TGTGCCAGCAGCATCCTTTCCGGGACAGGGAGCTCCTACGAGCAGTACTTC. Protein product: CASSILSGTGSSYEQYF.

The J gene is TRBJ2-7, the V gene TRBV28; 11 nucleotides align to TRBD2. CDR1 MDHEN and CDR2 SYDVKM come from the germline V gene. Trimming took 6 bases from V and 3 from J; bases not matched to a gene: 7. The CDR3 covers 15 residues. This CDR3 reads CASSPGLAALYEQYF. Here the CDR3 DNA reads TGTGCCAGCAGCCCGGGACTAGCGGCACTCTACGAGCAGTACTTC.

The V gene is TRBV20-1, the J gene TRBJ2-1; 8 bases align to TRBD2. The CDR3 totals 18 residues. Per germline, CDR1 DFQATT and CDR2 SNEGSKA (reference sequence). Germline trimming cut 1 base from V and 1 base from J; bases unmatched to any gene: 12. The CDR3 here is CSARAIAGMVRSYNEQFF. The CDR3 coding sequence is TGCAGTGCTAGAGCAATAGCGGGAATGGTACGATCCTACAATGAGCAGTTCTTC.

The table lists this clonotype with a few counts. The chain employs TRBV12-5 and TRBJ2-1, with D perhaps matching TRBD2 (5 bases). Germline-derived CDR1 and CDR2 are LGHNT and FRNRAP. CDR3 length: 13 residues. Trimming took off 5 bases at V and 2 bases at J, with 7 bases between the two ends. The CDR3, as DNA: TGTGCTAGTGGTACTAGTACCTACAATGAGCAGTTCTTC. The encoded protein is CASGTSTYNEQFF.

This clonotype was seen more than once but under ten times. CDR3 in DNA: TGTGCCAGCAGTTCAGGGGTGGGCACCGGGGAGCTGTTTTTT. Translation gives CASSSGVGTGELFF. The chain carries TRBV28 and TRBJ2-2, with D tentatively TRBD1 (6 bases). The CDR3 is made up of 14 amino acids. Trimming removed 4 bases at V and 4 bases at J, with 10 bases between. In germline, CDR1 is MDHEN, CDR2 SYDVKM.

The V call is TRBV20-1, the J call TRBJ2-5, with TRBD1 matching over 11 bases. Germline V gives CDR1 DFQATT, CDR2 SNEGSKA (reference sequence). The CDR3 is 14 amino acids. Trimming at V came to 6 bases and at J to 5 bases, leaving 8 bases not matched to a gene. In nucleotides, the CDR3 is TGCAGTGCCATAGGACAGGGGGCCCCGGAGACCCAGTACTTC. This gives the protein CSAIGQGAPETQYF.

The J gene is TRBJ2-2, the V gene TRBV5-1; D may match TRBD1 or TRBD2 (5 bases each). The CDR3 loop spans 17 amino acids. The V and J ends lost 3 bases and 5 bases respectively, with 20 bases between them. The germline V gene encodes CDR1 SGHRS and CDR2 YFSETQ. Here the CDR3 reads CASSSATGTTTTGELFF. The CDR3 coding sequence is TGCGCCAGCAGCTCGGCGACGGGGACCACCACAACCGGGGAGCTGTTTTTT.

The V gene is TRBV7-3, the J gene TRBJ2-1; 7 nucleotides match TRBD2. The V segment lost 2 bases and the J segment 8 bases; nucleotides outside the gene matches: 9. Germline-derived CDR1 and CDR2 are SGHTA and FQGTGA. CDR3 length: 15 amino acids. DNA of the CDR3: TGTGCCAGCAGCTTAGGAACTAGCGTAGTGGATGAGCAGTTCTTC. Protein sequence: CASSLGTSVVDEQFF.

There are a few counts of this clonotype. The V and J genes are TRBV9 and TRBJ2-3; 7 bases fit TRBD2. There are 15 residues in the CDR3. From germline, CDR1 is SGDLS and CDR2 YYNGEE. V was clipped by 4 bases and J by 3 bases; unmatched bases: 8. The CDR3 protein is CASSQSGTHTDTQYF. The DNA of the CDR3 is TGTGCCAGCAGCCAAAGCGGGACCCATACAGATACGCAGTATTTT.

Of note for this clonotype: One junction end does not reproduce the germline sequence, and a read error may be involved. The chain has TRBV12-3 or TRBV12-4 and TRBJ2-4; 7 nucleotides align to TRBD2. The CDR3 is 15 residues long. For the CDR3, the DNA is TGTGTCAGCAGTTCAGCCGGGCCGGGGGGAAACATTCAGTACTTC. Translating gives CVSSSAGPGGNIQYF.

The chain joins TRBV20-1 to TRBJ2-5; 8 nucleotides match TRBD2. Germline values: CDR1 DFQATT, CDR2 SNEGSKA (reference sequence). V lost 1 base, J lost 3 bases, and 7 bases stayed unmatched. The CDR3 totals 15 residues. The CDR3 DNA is TGCAGTGCTAGAGTGAGCGGGAGCTGGAAAGAGACCCAGTACTTC. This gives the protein CSARVSGSWKETQYF.

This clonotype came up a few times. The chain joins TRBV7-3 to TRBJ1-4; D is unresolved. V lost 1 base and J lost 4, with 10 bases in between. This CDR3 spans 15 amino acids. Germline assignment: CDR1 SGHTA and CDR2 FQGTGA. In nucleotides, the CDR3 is TGTGCCAGCAGCTTAAGGGTCAGCGATAATGAAAAACTGTTTTTT. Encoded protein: CASSLRVSDNEKLFF.

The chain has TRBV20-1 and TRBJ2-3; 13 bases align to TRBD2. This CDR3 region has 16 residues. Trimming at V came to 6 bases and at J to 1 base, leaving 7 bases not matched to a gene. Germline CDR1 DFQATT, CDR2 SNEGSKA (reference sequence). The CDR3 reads CSARGLAGLGTDTQYF. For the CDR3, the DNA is TGCAGTGCCAGGGGACTAGCGGGGCTCGGCACAGATACGCAGTATTTT.

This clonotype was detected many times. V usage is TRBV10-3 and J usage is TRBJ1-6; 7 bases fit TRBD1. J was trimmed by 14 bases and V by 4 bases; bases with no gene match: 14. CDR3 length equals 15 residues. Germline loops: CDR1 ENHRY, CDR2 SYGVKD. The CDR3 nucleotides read TGTGCCATCAGTGGGAACCCGACAGGGAGCGGGTCCCTCCACTTT. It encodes CAISGNPTGSGSLHF.